A selection of T cell receptor beta chains follows, all from one sample in a study of cytomegalovirus exposure and HLA in healthy donors. Method: immunoSEQ multiplex PCR; TCRdb's copy keeps in-frame clones and lacks some. The table shows around 100,000 clones, with approximately 84% occurring only once. The specimen was PBMCs. Receptors were obtained from a woman aged 18-29 years in good health and CMV-seropositive. Each CDR3 is given with its conserved first and last residue. D genes are given only for firm matches. Only part of the rows carry a size: once, few, many, or a class if the clone is expanded.

d_gene,len,j_gene,abundance,v_gene,CDR3nt,CDR3aa
NA,15,TRBJ2-7,NA,TRBV6-5,TGTGCCAGCAGTTCCGGGCCCCTGGACTATTACGAGCAGTACTTC,CASSSGPLDYYEQYF
TRBD1,16,TRBJ1-1,NA,TRBV15,TGTGCCACCAGCAGAGGCTCACAGGGGCTACGCACTGAAGCTTTCTTT,CATSRGSQGLRTEAFF
TRBD1,15,TRBJ2-7,NA,TRBV6-5,TGTGCCAGCAGTCTTGGACAGGGCATTACCTACGAGCAGTACTTC,CASSLGQGITYEQYF
NA,14,TRBJ2-1,NA,TRBV27,TGTGCCAGCAGTAGCGGCCCCCCCTACAATGAGCAGTTCTTC,CASSSGPPYNEQFF
TRBD2,14,TRBJ2-3,few,TRBV15,TGTGCCACCAGGGGAGGGAGGGACGCAGATGCGCAGTATTTT,CATRGGRDADAQYF
NA,11,TRBJ2-7,NA,TRBV6-5,TGTGCCAGCAGCCAGGGGGGCGAGCAGTACTTC,CASSQGGEQYF
TRBD2,14,TRBJ2-3,NA,TRBV2,TGTGCCAGCAGGGGACTAGTAAGCACAGATACGCAGTATTTT,CASRGLVSTDTQYF
NA,14,TRBJ1-5,once,TRBV28,TGTGCCATTAACAGAGGAGGGAGCAATCAGCCCCAGCATTTT,CAINRGGSNQPQHF
NA,19,TRBJ1-4,NA,TRBV2,TGTGCCAGCGAGTGGGGGCGGTCCCCCTACACTGCAACTAATGAAAAACTGTTTTTT,CASEWGRSPYTATNEKLFF
NA,15,TRBJ2-7,NA,TRBV15,TGTGCCACCAGCAGAGTGAGCGGAGATTTCTACGAGCAGTACTTC,CATSRVSGDFYEQYF
NA,13,TRBJ1-4,few,TRBV19,TGTGCCAGTGCAGGGACTCGTAATGAAAAACTGTTTTTT,CASAGTRNEKLFF
TRBD1,16,TRBJ2-7,NA,TRBV4-1,TGCGCCAGCAGCCATTATAGTGCTCAGGGGGCCTACGAGCAGTACTTC,CASSHYSAQGAYEQYF
TRBD1,14,TRBJ1-2,NA,TRBV28,TGTGCCAGCAGTTTACCGGACAGGGGCTATGGCTACACCTTC,CASSLPDRGYGYTF
TRBD1,14,TRBJ2-2,once,TRBV29-1,TGCAGCGTTGACGAGACAGGGTACACCGGGGAGCTGTTTTTT,CSVDETGYTGELFF
TRBD2,16,TRBJ2-1,NA,TRBV9,TGTGCCAGCAGCCCCCATCTAGCGGGAGGCTGGAATGAGCAGTTCTTC,CASSPHLAGGWNEQFF
NA,14,TRBJ2-7,NA,TRBV4-1,TGCGCCAGCAGCCTAGGGGGTTTTGGCTACGAGCAGTACTTC,CASSLGGFGYEQYF
NA,14,TRBJ2-7,NA,TRBV30,TGTGCCTGGATTGGGCCAGGGATTTCCTACGAGCAGTACTTC,CAWIGPGISYEQYF
NA,16,TRBJ2-1,NA,TRBV4-1,TGCGCCAGCAGCCAGGGCCCTAGCGAGAGTTTCGATGAGCAGTTCTTC,CASSQGPSESFDEQFF
TRBD2,12,TRBJ2-7,few,TRBV10-3,TGTGCCATCGGGACTAGCGACGGCGAGCAGTACTTC,CAIGTSDGEQYF
TRBD2,20,TRBJ2-3,few,TRBV4-1,TGCGCCAGCAGCCAAAGGCTCGACCTAGCGGGGGCTACCCCGACAGATACGCAGTATTTT,CASSQRLDLAGATPTDTQYF
TRBD2,16,TRBJ2-3,NA,TRBV2,TGTGCCAGCAGTGAAAGCCCCGGGACTAGCGGGAGGCTACAGTATTTT,CASSESPGTSGRLQYF
NA,13,TRBJ2-3,few,TRBV6-1,TGTGCCATACTGCGGGACAGCACAGATACGCAGTATTTT,CAILRDSTDTQYF
TRBD1,17,TRBJ1-2,NA,TRBV14,TGTGCCAGCAGCCAAGATCGGATCGAAGGACAGGGATATGGCTACACCTTC,CASSQDRIEGQGYGYTF
TRBD1,13,TRBJ2-5,NA,TRBV10-1,TGCGCTAGCAGTGAAAGGGGGCTCGAGACCCAGTACTTC,CASSERGLETQYF
NA,14,TRBJ2-7,NA,TRBV5-1,TGCGCCAGCAGCTTTTTTCCTGCTACCTACGAGCAGTACTTC,CASSFFPATYEQYF
NA,15,TRBJ2-7,NA,TRBV5-1,TGCGCCAGCAGCTTGAAGGGGGAGTCCTCCTACGAGCAGTACTTC,CASSLKGESSYEQYF
NA,12,TRBJ1-2,NA,TRBV5-4,TGTGCCAGCAGCTTACAGGGTGATGGCTACACCTTC,CASSLQGDGYTF
NA,15,TRBJ1-4,NA,TRBV9,TGTGCCAGCAGCGCGGGGAGTGCAACTAATGAAAAACTGTTTTTT,CASSAGSATNEKLFF
TRBD1,13,TRBJ1-6,NA,TRBV28,TGTGCCAGCAGTTTGGGACAGAACTCACCCCTCCACTTT,CASSLGQNSPLHF
TRBD1,14,TRBJ2-7,NA,TRBV7-9,TGTGCCAGCAGCGAAACGACAGGGCTCTACGAGCAGTACTTC,CASSETTGLYEQYF
TRBD1,16,TRBJ1-6,NA,TRBV5-1,TGCGCCAGCAGCCCGGGGTCCGGGACAGCGACAGAACCCCTCCACTTT,CASSPGSGTATEPLHF
NA,18,TRBJ1-1,NA,TRBV11-1,TGTGCCAGCAGCCAGGGCCGTAAGACACTGAGGAGGAACACTGAAGCTTTCTTT,CASSQGRKTLRRNTEAFF
NA,12,TRBJ1-5,NA,TRBV2,TGTGCCAGCACAGGGGGCAATCAGCCCCAGCATTTT,CASTGGNQPQHF
NA,13,TRBJ1-1,NA,TRBV7-9,TGTGCCAGCAGCTTAGAGCTGAACACTGAAGCTTTCTTT,CASSLELNTEAFF
NA,19,TRBJ2-1,NA,TRBV7-8,TGTGCCAGCAGCTTATTTATGGGGATTACTAGGAAGAGGGACAATGAGCAGTTCTTC,CASSLFMGITRKRDNEQFF
NA,17,TRBJ2-1,NA,TRBV27,TGTGCCAGCAGTTTATTTAGGACTCGGGGTGTCTACAATGAGCAGTTCTTC,CASSLFRTRGVYNEQFF
TRBD1,15,TRBJ1-5,NA,TRBV6-1,TGTGCCAGCAGTGGTCGGGACAGGGGGAATCAGCCCCAGCATTTT,CASSGRDRGNQPQHF